One sample yielded the 11 T cell receptor beta chains listed below, sequenced in a study of T cells in Graves' hyperthyroidism and ophthalmopathy. The CDR3 regions of TCR beta were amplified from RNA transcripts. TCR CDR3 underwent first-round RT-PCR with the HTBI primer set. TCRdb re-called the multiplex PCR reads with MiXCR, one entry per CDR3 protein. The table shows 45,000 or so distinct CDR3 sequences, with 49% occurring only once. Sequenced material: peripheral blood or thyroid tissue (not recorded which). Every receptor here comes from a woman aged 45-59 years with Graves' hyperthyroidism.

V is TRBV12-3 or TRBV12-4 and J is TRBJ1-1; no definite D call. With 6 bases removed from V and 4 bases from J, the gap between germline ends came to 12 bases. The CDR3 totals 13 residues. CDR3 in amino acids: CASSSYNGTEAFF. In DNA, the CDR3 is TGTGCCAGCAGCTCCTATAATGGCACTGAAGCTTTCTTT.

The chain joins TRBV20-1 to TRBJ2-7; the D gene is possibly TRBD1 (6 bases). Germline V gene lookup returns CDR1 DFQATT and CDR2 SNEGSKA (reference sequence). The CDR3 contains 11 residues. With 3 bases removed from V and 6 bases from J, the gap between germline ends came to 9 bases. The DNA for the CDR3 is TGCAGTGCTAGGAGGGGGAGCGAGCAGTACTTC. Protein product: CSARRGSEQYF.

This clonotype has at least ten counts. The V call is TRBV29-1, the J call TRBJ2-3; 8 bases agree with TRBD2. The CDR3 loop spans 14 amino acids. J lost 6 bases, V lost 6 bases, and 11 bases had no gene match. Germline CDR1 and CDR2: SQVTM and ANQGSEA. This chain's CDR3 is CSVDSGSGSDTQYF. As DNA, the CDR3 is TGCAGCGTCGACAGCGGGAGTGGGTCGGATACGCAGTATTTT.

This clonotype was detected many times. The genes are TRBV20-1 and TRBJ1-4, with D perhaps matching TRBD1 (5 bases). The germline CDR1 and CDR2 sequences are DFQATT and SNEGSKA (reference sequence). The CDR3 covers 16 residues. V was clipped by 5 bases and J by 8 bases, with 24 bases between them. The CDR3 DNA follows: TGCAGTGCTTCCAGAGATGGAGGGACTCCGGGGGAAAAACTGTTTTTT. It yields the protein CSASRDGGTPGEKLFF.

This clonotype was found many times. The gene calls are TRBV7-8 and TRBJ2-5; 8 bases are shared with TRBD2. Germline-derived CDR1 and CDR2 are SGHVS and FQNEAQ. The CDR3 contains 16 residues. The ends lost 5 bases at V and 4 bases at J; junction bases unmatched: 12. This chain's CDR3 is CASSLRGGTRGETQYF. CDR3 in DNA: TGTGCCAGCAGCCTTCGCGGGGGGACCCGAGGAGAGACCCAGTACTTC.

The V and J genes are TRBV6-1 and TRBJ2-5, with D uncertain. V lost 8 bases to trimming and J lost 4 bases, with 14 bases between them. The CDR3 has 13 amino acids. Germline loops: CDR1 MNHNS, CDR2 SASEGT. CDR3 amino acids: CASLTWTGETQYF. CDR3 sequence (DNA): TGTGCCAGCCTTACTTGGACGGGAGAGACCCAGTACTTC.

There are a few counts of this clonotype. This sequence may be a read error, since a much larger clone differs from it by one base. V is TRBV27 and J is TRBJ2-7; the D call may be TRBD1 or TRBD2 (5 bases each). In germline, CDR1 is MNHEY, CDR2 SMNVEV (reference sequence). This CDR3 is 15 amino acids long. CDR3 region: CASSSYPGPKYEQCF. For the CDR3, the DNA is TGTGCCAGCAGTTCCTATCCGGGACCAAAGTACGAGCAGTGCTTC.

The V gene is TRBV7-2, the J gene TRBJ2-7; no firm D call. This CDR3 contains 14 residues. Germline CDR1 is SGHTA and CDR2 is FQGNSA. Trimming took off 5 bases at V and 3 bases at J, with 14 bases between the two ends. The DNA of the CDR3 is TGTGCCAGCAGCCGAGATAAAGGTGTCTACGAGCAGTACTTC. Translating it yields CASSRDKGVYEQYF.

In regard to this clonotype: A clone one base away is much larger, so this may be a read error. The genes are TRBV10-3 and TRBJ1-2; D might be TRBD1 (6 bases). Germline CDR1 reads ENHRY; CDR2 reads SYGVKD. The V end was cut by 11 bases, the J end by 10 bases, with 26 bases between. The CDR3 loop spans 14 amino acids. Here the CDR3 DNA reads TGTGCCTGGGGGGCCGGGACACATTATGGGGCCTACACCTTC. It translates to CAWGAGTHYGAYTF.

The CDR3 nucleotides are TGCAGTGCTAGGGGACCCCGGGGAGGGCCTTCCTACGAGCAGTACTTC. This encodes CSARGPRGGPSYEQYF. The J gene is TRBJ2-7, the V gene TRBV20-1; 7 positions match TRBD2. This CDR3 is built from 16 residues. With 3 bases clipped from V and 1 base from J, the junction kept 12 bases outside the gene matches. Germline loops: CDR1 DFQATT, CDR2 SNEGSKA (reference sequence).

This clonotype is medium-sized by share. The chain employs TRBV5-6 and TRBJ1-1, with D possibly matching TRBD1 (6 bases). Germline loops: CDR1 SGHDT, CDR2 YYEEEE. The CDR3 loop spans 13 amino acids. Trimming left V 0 bases short and J 6 bases short, with 9 bases between. CDR3 DNA sequence: TGTGCCAGCAGCTTGGTTCAGGGGCCTGAAGCTTTCTTT. Residues: CASSLVQGPEAFF.